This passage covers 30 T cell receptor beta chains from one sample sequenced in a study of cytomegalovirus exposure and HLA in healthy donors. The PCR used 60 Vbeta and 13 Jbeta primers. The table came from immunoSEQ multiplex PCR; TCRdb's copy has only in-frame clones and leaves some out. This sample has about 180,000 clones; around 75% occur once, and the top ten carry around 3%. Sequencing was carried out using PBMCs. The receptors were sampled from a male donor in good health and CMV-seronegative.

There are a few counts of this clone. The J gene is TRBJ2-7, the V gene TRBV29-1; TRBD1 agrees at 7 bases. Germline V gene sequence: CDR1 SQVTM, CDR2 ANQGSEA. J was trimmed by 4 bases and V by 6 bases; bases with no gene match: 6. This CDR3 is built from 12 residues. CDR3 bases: TGCAGCGTGGACTTACAGGGGTACGAGCAGTACTTC. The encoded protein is CSVDLQGYEQYF.

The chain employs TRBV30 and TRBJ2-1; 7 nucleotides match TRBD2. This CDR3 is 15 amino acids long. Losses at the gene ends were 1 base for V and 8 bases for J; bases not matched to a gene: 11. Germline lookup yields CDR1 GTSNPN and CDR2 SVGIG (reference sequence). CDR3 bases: TGTGCCTGGAGTGCTAGCGGTCCCTTCGAAGATGAGCAGTTCTTC. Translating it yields CAWSASGPFEDEQFF.

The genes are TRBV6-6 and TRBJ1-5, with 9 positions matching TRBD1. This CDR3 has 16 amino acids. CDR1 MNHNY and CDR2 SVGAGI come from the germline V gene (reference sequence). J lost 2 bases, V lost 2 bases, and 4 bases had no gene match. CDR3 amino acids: CASSYRDRGGNQPQHF. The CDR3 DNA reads TGTGCCAGCAGTTACCGTGACAGGGGGGGCAATCAGCCCCAGCATTTT.

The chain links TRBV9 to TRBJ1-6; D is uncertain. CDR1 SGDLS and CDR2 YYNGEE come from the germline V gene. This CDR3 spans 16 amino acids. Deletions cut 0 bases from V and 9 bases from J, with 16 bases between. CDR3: CASSVGMGLPSSPLHF. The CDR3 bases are TGTGCCAGCAGCGTAGGAATGGGCCTCCCCTCTTCACCCCTCCACTTT.

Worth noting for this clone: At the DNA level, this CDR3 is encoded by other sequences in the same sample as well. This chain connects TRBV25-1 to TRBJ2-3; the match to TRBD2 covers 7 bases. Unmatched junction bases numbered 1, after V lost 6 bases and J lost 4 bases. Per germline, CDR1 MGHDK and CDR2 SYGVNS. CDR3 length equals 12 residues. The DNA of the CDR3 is TGTGCCAGCAGCGGACTAGCAGATACGCAGTATTTT. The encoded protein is CASSGLADTQYF.

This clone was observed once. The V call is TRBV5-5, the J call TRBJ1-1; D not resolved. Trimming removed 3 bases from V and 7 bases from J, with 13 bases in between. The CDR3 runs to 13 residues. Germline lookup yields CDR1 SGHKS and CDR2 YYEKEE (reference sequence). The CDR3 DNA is TGTGCCAGCAGCTGGGCCCCGGGGAGTGAAGCTTTCTTT. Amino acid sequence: CASSWAPGSEAFF.

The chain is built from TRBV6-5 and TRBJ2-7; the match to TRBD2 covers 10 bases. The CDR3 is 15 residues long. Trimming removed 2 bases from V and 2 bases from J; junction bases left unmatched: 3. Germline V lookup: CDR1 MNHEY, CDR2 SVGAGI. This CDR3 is CASSYPLAGAYEQYF. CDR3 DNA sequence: TGTGCCAGCAGTTACCCCCTAGCGGGGGCCTACGAGCAGTACTTC.

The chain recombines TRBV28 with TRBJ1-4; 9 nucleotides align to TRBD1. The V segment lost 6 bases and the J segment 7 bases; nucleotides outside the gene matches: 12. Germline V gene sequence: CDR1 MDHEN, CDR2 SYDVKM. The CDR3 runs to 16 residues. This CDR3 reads CASRKPYRGPSEKLFF. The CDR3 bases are TGTGCCAGCAGAAAACCCTACAGGGGGCCGAGTGAAAAACTGTTTTTT.

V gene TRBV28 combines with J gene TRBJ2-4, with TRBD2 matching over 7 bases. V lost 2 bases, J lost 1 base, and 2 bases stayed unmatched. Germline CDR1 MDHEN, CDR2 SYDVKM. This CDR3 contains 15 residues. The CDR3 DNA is TGTGCCAGCAGTTTAGCGGGAGCGGCCAAAAACATTCAGTACTTC. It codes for CASSLAGAAKNIQYF.

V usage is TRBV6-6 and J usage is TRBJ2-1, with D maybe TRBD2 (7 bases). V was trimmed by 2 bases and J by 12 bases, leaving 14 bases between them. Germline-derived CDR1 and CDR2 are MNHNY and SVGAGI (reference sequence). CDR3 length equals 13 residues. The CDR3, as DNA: TGTGCCAGCAGTTACGGGGGGGGCGGTTGGCAGTTCTTC. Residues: CASSYGGGGWQFF.

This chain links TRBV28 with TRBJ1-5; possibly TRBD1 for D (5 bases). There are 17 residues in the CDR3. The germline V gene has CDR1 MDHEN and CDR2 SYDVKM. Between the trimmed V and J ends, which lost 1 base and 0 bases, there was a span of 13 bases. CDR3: CASSLYPDKNSNQPQHF. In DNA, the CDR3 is TGTGCCAGCAGTTTATACCCGGACAAGAATAGCAATCAGCCCCAGCATTTT.

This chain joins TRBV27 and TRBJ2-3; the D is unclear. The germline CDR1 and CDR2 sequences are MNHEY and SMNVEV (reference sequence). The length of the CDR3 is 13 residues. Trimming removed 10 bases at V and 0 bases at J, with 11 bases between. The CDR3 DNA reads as TGTGCCACCCTAAACCCTAGCACAGATACGCAGTATTTT. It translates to CATLNPSTDTQYF.

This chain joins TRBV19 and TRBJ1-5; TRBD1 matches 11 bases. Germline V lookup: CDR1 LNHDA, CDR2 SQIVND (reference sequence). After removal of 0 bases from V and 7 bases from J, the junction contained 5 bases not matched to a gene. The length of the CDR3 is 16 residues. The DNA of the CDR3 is TGTGCCAGTAGTATAGATAAGGGACAGGGGGGCCAGCCCCAGCATTTT. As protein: CASSIDKGQGGQPQHF. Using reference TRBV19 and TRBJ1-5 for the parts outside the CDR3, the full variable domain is DGGITQSPKYLFRKEGQNVTLSCEQNLNHDAMYWYRQDPGQGLRLIYYSQIVNDFQKGDIAEGYSVSREKKESFPLTVTSAQKNPTAFYLCASSIDKGQGGQPQHFGDGTRLSIL.

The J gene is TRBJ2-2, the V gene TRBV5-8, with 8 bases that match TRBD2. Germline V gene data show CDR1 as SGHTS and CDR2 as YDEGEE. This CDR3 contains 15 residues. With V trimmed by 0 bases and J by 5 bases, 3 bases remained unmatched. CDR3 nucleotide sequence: TGTGCCAGCAGCTTGGACGGGAGGGTGACCGGGGAGCTGTTTTTT. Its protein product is CASSLDGRVTGELFF.

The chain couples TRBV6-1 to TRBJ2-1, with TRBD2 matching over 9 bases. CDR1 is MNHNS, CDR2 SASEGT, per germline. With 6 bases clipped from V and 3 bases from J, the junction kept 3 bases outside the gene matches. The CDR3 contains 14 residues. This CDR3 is CASSLRGGYNEQFF. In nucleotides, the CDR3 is TGTGCCAGCAGCCTGCGGGGGGGCTACAATGAGCAGTTCTTC.

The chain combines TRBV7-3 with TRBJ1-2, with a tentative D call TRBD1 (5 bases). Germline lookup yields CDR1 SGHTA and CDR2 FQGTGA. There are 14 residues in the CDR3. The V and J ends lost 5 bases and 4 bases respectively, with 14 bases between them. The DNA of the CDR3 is TGTGCCAGCAGCACAGTTGTGGGGGGCTATGGCTACACCTTC. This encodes CASSTVVGGYGYTF.

This CDR3 is CASSASSGSLNSQYF. DNA of the CDR3: TGTGCCAGCAGTGCTTCCTCCGGGTCCTTGAATTCGCAGTATTTT. The chain couples TRBV6-1 to TRBJ2-3, with no clear D. The germline gives CDR1 MNHNS, CDR2 SASEGT. The V and J ends lost 4 bases and 10 bases respectively, with 21 bases between them. This CDR3 is 15 amino acids long.

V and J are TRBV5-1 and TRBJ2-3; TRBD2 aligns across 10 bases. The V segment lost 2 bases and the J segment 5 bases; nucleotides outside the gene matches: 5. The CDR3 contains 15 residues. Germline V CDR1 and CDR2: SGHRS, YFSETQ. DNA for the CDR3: TGCGCCAGCAGCTTTCGAGCGGGAGGGGAAGATACGCAGTATTTT. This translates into CASSFRAGGEDTQYF.

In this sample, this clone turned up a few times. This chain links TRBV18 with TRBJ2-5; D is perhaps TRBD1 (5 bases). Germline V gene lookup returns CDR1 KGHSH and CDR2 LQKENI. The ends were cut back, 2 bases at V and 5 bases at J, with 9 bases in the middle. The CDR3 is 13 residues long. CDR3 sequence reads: CASSPGRAETQYF. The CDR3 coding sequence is TGTGCCAGCTCACCAGGCAGGGCTGAGACCCAGTACTTC.

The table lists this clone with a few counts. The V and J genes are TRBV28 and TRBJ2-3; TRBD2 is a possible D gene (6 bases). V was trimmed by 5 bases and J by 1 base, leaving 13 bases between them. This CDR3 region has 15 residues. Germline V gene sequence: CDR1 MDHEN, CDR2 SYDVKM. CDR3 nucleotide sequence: TGTGCCAGCAGTCCCGGGGAGGAGCGCACAGATACGCAGTATTTT. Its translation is CASSPGEERTDTQYF.

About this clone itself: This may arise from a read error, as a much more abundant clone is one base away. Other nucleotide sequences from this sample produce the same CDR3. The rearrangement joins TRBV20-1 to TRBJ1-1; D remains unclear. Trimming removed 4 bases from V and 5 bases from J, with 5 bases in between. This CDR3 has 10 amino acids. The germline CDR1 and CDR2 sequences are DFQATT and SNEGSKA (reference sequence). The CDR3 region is CSATRTEAFF. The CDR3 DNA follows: TGCAGTGCTACCCGGACTGAAGCTTTCTTT.

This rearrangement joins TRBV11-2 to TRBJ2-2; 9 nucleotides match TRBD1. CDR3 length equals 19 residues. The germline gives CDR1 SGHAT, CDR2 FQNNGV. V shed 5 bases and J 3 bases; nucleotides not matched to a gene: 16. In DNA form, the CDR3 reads TGTGCCAGCAGCCTTCTCCGGGACAGGGTGGGTGGTTACACCGGGGAGCTGTTTTTT. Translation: CASSLLRDRVGGYTGELFF.

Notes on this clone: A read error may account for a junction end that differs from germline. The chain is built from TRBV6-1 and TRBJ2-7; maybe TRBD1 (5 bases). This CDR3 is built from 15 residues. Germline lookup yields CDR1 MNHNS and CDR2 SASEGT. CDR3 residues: CASTEEQGSFYEQYF. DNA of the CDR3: TGTGCCAGCACTGAAGAGCAGGGCTCTTTCTACGAGCAGTACTTC.

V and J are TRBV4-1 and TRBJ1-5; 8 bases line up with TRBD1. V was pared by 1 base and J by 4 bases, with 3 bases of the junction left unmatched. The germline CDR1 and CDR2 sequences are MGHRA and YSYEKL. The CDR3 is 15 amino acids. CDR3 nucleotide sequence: TGCGCCAGCAGCCAAGCGTGGGACAGGAATCAGCCCCAGCATTTT. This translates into CASSQAWDRNQPQHF.

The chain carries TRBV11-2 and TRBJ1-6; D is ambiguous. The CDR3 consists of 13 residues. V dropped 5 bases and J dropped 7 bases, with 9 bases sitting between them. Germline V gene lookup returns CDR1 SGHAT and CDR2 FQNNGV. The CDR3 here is CASSPWANSPLHF. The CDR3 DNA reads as TGTGCCAGCAGCCCCTGGGCAAATTCACCCCTCCACTTT.

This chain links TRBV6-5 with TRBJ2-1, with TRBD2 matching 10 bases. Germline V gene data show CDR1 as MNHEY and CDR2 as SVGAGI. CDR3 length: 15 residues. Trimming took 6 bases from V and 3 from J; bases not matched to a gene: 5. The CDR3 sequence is CASSRTSGDYNEQFF. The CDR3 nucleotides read TGTGCCAGCAGCCGTACTAGCGGGGACTACAATGAGCAGTTCTTC.

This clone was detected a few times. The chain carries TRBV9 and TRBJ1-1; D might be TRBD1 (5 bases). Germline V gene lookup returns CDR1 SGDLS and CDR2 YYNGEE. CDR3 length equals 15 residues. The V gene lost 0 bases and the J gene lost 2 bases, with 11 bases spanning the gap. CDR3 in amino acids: CASSVEAQGNTEAFF. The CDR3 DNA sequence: TGTGCCAGCAGCGTAGAGGCTCAGGGTAACACTGAAGCTTTCTTT.

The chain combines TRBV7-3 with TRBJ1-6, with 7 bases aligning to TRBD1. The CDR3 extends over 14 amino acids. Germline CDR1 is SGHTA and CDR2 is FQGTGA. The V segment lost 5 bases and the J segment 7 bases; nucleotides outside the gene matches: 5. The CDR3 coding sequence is TGTGCCAGCAGCCCCCAGGGACAGAATTCACCCCTCCACTTT. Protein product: CASSPQGQNSPLHF.

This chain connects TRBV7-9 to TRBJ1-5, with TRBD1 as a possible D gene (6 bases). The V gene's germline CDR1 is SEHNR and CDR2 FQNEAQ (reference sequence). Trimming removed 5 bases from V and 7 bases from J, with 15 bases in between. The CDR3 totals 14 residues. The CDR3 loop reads CASSVQGGGQPQHF. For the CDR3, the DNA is TGTGCCAGCAGCGTACAGGGAGGGGGACAGCCCCAGCATTTT.

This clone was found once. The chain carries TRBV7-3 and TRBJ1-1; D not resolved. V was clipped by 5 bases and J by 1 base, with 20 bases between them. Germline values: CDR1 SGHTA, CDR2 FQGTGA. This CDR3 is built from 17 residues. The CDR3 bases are TGTGCCAGCAGCAAAAACCCACGAGACATCCAGAACACTGAAGCTTTCTTT. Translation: CASSKNPRDIQNTEAFF.